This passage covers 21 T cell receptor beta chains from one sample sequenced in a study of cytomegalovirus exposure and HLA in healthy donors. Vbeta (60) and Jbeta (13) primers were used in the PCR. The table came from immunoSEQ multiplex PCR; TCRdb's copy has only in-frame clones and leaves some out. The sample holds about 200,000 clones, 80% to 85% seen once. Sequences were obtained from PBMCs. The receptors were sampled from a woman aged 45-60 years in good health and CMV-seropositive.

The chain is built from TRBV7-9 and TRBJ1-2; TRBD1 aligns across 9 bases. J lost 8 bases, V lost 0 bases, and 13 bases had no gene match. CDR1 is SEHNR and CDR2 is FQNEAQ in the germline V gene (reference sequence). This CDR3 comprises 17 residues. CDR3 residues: CASSLAQAGQGGSGYTF. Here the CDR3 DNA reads TGTGCCAGCAGCTTAGCACAGGCGGGACAGGGAGGTTCGGGCTACACCTTC.

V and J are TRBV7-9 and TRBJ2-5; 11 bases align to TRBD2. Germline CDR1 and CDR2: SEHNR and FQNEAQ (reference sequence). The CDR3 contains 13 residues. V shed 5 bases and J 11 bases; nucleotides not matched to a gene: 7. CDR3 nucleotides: TGTGCCAGCAGCCGCGGGACTAGCGGCGGTCAGTACTTC. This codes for CASSRGTSGGQYF.

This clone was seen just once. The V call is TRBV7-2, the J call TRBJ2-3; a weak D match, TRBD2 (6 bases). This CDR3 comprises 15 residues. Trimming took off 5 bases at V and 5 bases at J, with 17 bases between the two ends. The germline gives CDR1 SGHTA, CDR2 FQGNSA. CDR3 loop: CASSPGTVLKDTQYF. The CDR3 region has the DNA TGTGCCAGCAGCCCGGGGACTGTCCTGAAAGATACGCAGTATTTT. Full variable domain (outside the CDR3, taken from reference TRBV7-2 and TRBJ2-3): GAGVSQSPSNKVTEKGKDVELRCDPISGHTALYWYRQSLGQGLEFLIYFQGNSAPDKSGLPSDRFSAERTGGSVSTLTIQRTQQEDSAVYLCASSPGTVLKDTQYFGPGTRLTVL.

In DNA form, the CDR3 reads TGCGCCAGCAGCGGAGGGGGGGGGAGCGAAAAACTGTTTTTT. Amino acids: CASSGGGGSEKLFF. The rearrangement uses TRBV5-1 and TRBJ1-4; tentatively, D is TRBD1 (6 bases). Per germline, CDR1 SGHRS and CDR2 YFSETQ. The CDR3 sequence is 14 residues long. Trimming pared 4 bases from V and 8 bases from J, leaving 15 bases between. The complete variable domain, with remaining parts taken from reference TRBV5-1 and TRBJ1-4, reads KAGVTQTPRYLIKTRGQQVTLSCSPISGHRSVSWYQQTPGQGLQFLFEYFSETQRNKGNFPGRFSGRQFSNSRSEMNVSTLELGDSALYLCASSGGGGSEKLFFGSGTQLSVL.

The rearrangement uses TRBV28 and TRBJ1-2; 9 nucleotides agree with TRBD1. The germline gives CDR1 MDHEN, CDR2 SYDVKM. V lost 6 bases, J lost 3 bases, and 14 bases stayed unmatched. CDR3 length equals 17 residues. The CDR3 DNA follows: TGTGCCAGCAGCCTATCGGGACAGGGTCCTTATGACTATGGCTACACCTTC. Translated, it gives CASSLSGQGPYDYGYTF.

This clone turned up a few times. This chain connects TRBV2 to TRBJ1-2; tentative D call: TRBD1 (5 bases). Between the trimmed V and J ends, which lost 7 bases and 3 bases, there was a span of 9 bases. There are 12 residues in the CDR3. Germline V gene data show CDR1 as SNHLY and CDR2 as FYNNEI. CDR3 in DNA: TGTGCCAGCAAAGACAGTTACTATGGCTACACCTTC. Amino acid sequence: CASKDSYYGYTF.

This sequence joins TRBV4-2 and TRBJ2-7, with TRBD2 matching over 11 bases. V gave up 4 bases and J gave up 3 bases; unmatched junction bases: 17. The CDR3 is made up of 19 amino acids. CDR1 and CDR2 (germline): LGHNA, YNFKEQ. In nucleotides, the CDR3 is TGTGCCAGCAGCCCGTATGAAACTAGCGGGAGAGGCAAGTTCTACGAGCAGTACTTC. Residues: CASSPYETSGRGKFYEQYF.

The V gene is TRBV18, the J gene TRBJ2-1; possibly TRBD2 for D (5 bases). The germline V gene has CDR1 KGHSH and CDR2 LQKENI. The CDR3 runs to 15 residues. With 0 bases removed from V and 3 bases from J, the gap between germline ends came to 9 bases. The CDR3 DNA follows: TGTGCCAGCTCACCACCGGGTAGCGACTACAATGAGCAGTTCTTC. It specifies CASSPPGSDYNEQFF.

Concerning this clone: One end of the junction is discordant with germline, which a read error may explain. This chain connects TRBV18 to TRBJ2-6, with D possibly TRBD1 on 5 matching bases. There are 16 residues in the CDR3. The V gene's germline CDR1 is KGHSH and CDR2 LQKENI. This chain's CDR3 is CASSPLKDSGANGLTF. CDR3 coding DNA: TGTGCCAGCTCACCACTGAAGGATTCTGGGGCCAACGGCCTGACTTTC. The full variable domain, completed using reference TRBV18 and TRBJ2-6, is NAGVMQNPRHLVRRRGQEARLRCSPMKGHSHVYWYRQLPEEGLKFMVYLQKENIIDESGMPKERFSAEFPKEGPSILRIQQVVRGDSAAYFCASSPLKDSGANGLTFGAGSRLTVL.

CDR3 sequence: CATTGAYEQYF. As DNA, the CDR3 is TGTGCTACGACAGGGGCGTACGAGCAGTACTTC. The chain couples TRBV28 to TRBJ2-7, with 8 bases fitting TRBD1. The CDR3 spans 11 residues. CDR1 and CDR2 (germline): MDHEN, SYDVKM.

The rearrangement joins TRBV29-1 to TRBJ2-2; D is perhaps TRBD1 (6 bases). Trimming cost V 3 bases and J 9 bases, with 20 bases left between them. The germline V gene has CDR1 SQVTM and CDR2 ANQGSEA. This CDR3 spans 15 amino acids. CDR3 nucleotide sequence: TGCAGCGTTGATCTATTTCTCAGGGGTGGGAGGGAGCTGTTTTTT. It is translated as CSVDLFLRGGRELFF.

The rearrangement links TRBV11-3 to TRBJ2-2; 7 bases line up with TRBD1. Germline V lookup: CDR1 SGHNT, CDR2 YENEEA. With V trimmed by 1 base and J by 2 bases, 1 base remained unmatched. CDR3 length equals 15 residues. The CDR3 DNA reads TGTGCCAGCAGCTTAGTAGGGGGCAACACCGGGGAGCTGTTTTTT. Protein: CASSLVGGNTGELFF.

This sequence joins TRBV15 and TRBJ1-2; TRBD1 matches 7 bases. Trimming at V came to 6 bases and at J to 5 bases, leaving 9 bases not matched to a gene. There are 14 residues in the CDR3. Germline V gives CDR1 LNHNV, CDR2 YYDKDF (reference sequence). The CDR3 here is CATSDGQVLYGYTF. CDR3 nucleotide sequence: TGTGCCACCAGTGACGGACAGGTCCTTTATGGCTACACCTTC. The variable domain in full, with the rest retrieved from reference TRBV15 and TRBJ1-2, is DAMVIQNPRYQVTQFGKPVTLSCSQTLNHNVMYWYQQKSSQAPKLLFHYYDKDFNNEADTPDNFQSRRPNTSFCFLDIRSPGLGDTAMYLCATSDGQVLYGYTFGSGTRLTVV.

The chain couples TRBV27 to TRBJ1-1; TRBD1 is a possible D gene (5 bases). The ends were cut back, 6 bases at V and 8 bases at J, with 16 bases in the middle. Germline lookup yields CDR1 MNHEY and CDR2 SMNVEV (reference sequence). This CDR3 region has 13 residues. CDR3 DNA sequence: TGTGCCAGCAGACCCTCGGGAGGGACCGAAGCTTTCTTT. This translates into CASRPSGGTEAFF.

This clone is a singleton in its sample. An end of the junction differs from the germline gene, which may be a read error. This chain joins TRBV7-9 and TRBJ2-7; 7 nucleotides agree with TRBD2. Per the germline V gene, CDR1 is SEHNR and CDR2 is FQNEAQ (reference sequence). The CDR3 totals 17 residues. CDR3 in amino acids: CSSRPSLSGTSKYEQYF. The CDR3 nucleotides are TGTTCCAGCAGGCCCTCGCTAAGCGGGACGTCAAAATACGAGCAGTACTTC.

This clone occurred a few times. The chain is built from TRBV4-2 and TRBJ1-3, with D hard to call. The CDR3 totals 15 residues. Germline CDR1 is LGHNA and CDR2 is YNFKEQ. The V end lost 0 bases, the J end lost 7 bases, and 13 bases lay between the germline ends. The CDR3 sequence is CASSQETNRWNTIYF. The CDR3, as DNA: TGTGCCAGCAGCCAAGAAACGAACCGGTGGAACACCATATATTTT.

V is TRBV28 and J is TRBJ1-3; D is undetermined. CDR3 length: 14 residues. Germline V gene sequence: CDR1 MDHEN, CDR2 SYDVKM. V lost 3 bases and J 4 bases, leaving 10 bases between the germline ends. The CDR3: CASSFWGDGNTIYF. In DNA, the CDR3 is TGTGCCAGCAGTTTCTGGGGAGACGGAAACACCATATATTTT.

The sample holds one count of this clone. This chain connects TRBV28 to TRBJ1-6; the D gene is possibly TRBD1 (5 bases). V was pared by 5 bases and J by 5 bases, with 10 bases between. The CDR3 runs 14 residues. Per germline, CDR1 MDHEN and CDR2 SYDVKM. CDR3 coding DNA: TGTGCCAGCAGTCTCAGGGTTGATAATTCACCCCTCCACTTT. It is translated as CASSLRVDNSPLHF.

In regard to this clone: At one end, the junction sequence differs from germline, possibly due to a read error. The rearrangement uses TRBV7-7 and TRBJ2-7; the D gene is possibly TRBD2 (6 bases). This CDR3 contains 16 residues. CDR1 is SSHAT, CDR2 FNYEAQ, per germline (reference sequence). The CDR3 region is CASSLEGDTGGYEQYF. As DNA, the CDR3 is TGTGCTAGCAGCTTAGAGGGAGACACCGGAGGGTACGAGCAGTACTTC.

The CDR3 here is CASSLGQPNEKLFF. CDR3 in DNA: TGTGCCAGCAGCTTGGGGCAACCAAATGAAAAACTGTTTTTT. The genes are TRBV5-6 and TRBJ1-4; D unclear. CDR3 length: 14 amino acids. CDR1 SGHDT and CDR2 YYEEEE come from the germline V gene. Trimming removed 0 bases from V and 5 bases from J, with 8 bases in between.

CDR3: CASSPPSSGGLHGPTGELFF. The CDR3 DNA reads TGTGCCAGCAGTCCCCCCTCTAGCGGGGGGTTGCACGGACCCACCGGGGAGCTGTTTTTT. The chain joins TRBV28 to TRBJ2-2, with TRBD2 matching over 11 bases. V gave up 5 bases and J gave up 4 bases; unmatched junction bases: 18. Germline values: CDR1 MDHEN, CDR2 SYDVKM. This CDR3 comprises 20 residues.